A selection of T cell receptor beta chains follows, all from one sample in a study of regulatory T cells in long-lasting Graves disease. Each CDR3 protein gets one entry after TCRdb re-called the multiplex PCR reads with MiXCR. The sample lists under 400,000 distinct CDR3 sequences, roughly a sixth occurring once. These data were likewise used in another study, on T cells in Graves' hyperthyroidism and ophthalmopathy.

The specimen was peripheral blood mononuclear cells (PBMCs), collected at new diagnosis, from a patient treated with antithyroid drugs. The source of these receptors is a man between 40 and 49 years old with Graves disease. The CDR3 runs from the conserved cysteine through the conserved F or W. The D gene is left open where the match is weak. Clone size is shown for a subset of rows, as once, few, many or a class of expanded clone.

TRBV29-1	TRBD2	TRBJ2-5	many	TGCAGCGTTCCACAGCGGGGGGGAGAGACCCAGTACTTC	CSVPQRGGETQYF
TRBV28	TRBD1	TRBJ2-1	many	TGTGCCAGCAGTTTATGGACCGGGACAGGGGCGCACGATGAGCAGTTCTTC	CASSLWTGTGAHDEQFF
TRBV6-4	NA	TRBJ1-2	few	TGTGCCAGCAGTGAAGGGGGACGGCCGTCAGGCTACACCTTC	CASSEGGRPSGYTF
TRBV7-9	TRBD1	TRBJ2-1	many	TGTGCCAGCAGCCGACCGGGACAGGGTTACAATGAGCAGTTCTTC	CASSRPGQGYNEQFF
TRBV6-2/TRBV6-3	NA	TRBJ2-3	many	TGTGCCAGCAGCCTGGTAGGCCTCACAGATACGCAGTATTTT	CASSLVGLTDTQYF
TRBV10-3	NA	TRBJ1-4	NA	TGTGCCATCTCGGCCAGGGATAATGAAAAACTGTTTTTT	CAISARDNEKLFF
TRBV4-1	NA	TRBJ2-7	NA	TGCGCCAGCAGCCAAGATGGGGGGGCGGGGTACGAGCAGTACTTC	CASSQDGGAGYEQYF
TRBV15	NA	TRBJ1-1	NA	TGTGCCACCAGCAGAGATCCGGGGGACACTGAAGCTTTCTTT	CATSRDPGDTEAFF
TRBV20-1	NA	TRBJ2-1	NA	TGCAGTGCTAGAGAATCTCACAATGAGCAGTTCTTC	CSARESHNEQFF
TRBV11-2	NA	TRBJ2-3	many	TGTGCCAGCAGCACGTACAGGGCAGATACGCAGTATTTT	CASSTYRADTQYF
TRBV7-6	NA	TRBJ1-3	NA	TGTGCCATCTTAGGGGGGAGAACTGGAAACACCATATATTTT	CAILGGRTGNTIYF
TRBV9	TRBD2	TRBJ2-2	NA	TGTGCCAGCCACCGGGGGGATTTCACCGGGGAGCTGTTTTTT	CASHRGDFTGELFF
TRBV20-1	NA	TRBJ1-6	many	TGCAGTGCTAGCCTTGGTCAGGCTTCACCCCTCCACTTT	CSASLGQASPLHF
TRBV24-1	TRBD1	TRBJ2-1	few	TGTGCCACCAGTAGGACAGGGGGCAGGAATGAGCAGTTCTTC	CATSRTGGRNEQFF
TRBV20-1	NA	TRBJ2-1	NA	TGCAGTGCTAGAGACCGCCGGAGCTCCTACAATGGGCAGTTCTTC	CSARDRRSSYNGQFF
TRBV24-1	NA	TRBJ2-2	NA	TGTGCCACCAGTGATTTTACAGCCAACACCGGGGAGCTGTTTTTT	CATSDFTANTGELFF
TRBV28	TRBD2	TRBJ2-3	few	TGTGCCAGCAGCGCCATAGCGGGGAACACAGATACGCAGTATTTT	CASSAIAGNTDTQYF
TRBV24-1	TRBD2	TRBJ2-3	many	TGTGCCACCAGCGTTCAGCGGGGGCAAACAGATACGCAGTATTTT	CATSVQRGQTDTQYF
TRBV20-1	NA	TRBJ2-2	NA	TGCAGTGCTAGAGATGCAGCCACGAACACCGGGGAGCTGTTTTTT	CSARDAATNTGELFF
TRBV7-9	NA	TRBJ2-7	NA	TGTGCCAGCAGCTTGAGCCAGACCTCCTACGAGCAGTACTTC	CASSLSQTSYEQYF
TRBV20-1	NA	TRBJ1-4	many	TGCAGTGCTAGAGAACGAGGTGAAAAACTGTTTTTT	CSARERGEKLFF
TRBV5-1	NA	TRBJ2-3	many	TGCGCCAGCAGCGCCCAGGGGATAGCGGACTTCACAGATACGCAGTATTTT	CASSAQGIADFTDTQYF
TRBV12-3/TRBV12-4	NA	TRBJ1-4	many	TGTGCCAGCAGTTTAATCAGTAATGGGGAAAAACTGTTTTTT	CASSLISNGEKLFF
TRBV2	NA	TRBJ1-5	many	TGTGCCAGCAGTTTTGACAGCCTGCTCCGCAATCAGCCCCAGCATTTT	CASSFDSLLRNQPQHF
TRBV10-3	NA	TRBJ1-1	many	TGTGCCATCAGTGATCGGACAGCGAACACTGAAGCTTTCTTT	CAISDRTANTEAFF
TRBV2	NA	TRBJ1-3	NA	TGTGCCAGCAGTGTGGCCAGGGAGGCTGGAAACACCATATATTTT	CASSVAREAGNTIYF
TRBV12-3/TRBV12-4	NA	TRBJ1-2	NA	TGTGCCAGCAGTCCCACCGGGACACCCTTTCAAAACTATGGCTACACCTTC	CASSPTGTPFQNYGYTF
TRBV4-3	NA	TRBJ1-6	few	TGCGCCAGCAGCCAAGATCTGGCAGGGGAGCGACCCCTCCACTTT	CASSQDLAGERPLHF
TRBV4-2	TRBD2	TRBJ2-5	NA	TGTGCCAGCAGCCAAGGCGGGACTAGCGGGAATCTCCAAGAGACCCAGTACTTC	CASSQGGTSGNLQETQYF
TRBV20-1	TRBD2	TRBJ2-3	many	TGCAGTGCAAGGCTAGCGGGGGCCACAGATACGCAGTATTTT	CSARLAGATDTQYF
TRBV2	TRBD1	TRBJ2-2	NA	TGTGCCAGCGGGGACAGGCCGAACACCGGGGAGCTGTTTTTT	CASGDRPNTGELFF
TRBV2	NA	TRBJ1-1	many	TGTGCCAGCATCGAGGACACAGGGAACACTGAAGCTTTCTTT	CASIEDTGNTEAFF
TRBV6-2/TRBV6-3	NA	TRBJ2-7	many	TGTGCCAGCAGGGGGACGGTCTCCTACGAGCAGTACTTC	CASRGTVSYEQYF
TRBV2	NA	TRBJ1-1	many	TGTGCCAGCAGTGAAGAGGGGGTGGACACTGAAGCTTTCTTT	CASSEEGVDTEAFF
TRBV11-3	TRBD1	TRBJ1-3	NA	TGTGCCAGCAGCCGGACAGGGGTTACTGGAAACACCATATATTTT	CASSRTGVTGNTIYF
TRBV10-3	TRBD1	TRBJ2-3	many	TGTGCCAGCTGGACAGGATCTAGCACAGATACGCAGTATTTT	CASWTGSSTDTQYF
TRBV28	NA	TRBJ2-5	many	TGTGCCAGCAGTAAGGGACAAGAGACCCAGTACTTC	CASSKGQETQYF
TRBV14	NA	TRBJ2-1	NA	TGTGCCAGCAGCCAAGAGATTCGTTACAATGAGCAGTTCTTC	CASSQEIRYNEQFF
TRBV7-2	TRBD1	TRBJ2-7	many	TGTGCCAGCAGTTGGACAGGGGTCGACGAGCAGTACTTC	CASSWTGVDEQYF
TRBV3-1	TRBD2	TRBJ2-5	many	TGTGCCAGCGACAAGCGGGGACTAGAGACCCAGTACTTC	CASDKRGLETQYF
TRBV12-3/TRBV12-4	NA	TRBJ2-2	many	TGTGCCAGCAGGTCTCAGGTCACCGGGGAGCTGTTTTTT	CASRSQVTGELFF
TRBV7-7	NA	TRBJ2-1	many	TGTGCTAGCAGCCCAGTGGGGGGGCCGGGCAATGAGCAGTTCTTC	CASSPVGGPGNEQFF
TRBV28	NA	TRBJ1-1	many	TGTGCCAGCAGTCCACCGTATGAGTGGGGTAGCACTGAAGCTTTCTTT	CASSPPYEWGSTEAFF
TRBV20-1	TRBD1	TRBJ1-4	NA	TGCAGTGGCAGTCCCCGTCCGGGACAGGGTCTTGAGGGGGTGTTTTTT	CSGSPRPGQGLEGVFF